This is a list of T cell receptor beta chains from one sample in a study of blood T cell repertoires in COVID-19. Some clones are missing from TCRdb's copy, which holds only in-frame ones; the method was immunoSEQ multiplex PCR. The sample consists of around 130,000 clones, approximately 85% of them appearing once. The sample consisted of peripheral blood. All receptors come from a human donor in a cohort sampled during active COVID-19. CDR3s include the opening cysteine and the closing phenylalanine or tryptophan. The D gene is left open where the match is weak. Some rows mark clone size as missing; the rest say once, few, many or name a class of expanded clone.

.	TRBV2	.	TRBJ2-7	CASRWGRTQRQYF	TGTGCCAGCAGGTGGGGGAGGACTCAACGGCAGTACTTC
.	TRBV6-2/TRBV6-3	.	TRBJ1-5	CASSFRAGPASNQPQHF	TGTGCCAGCAGTTTTAGGGCAGGGCCCGCGTCCAATCAGCCCCAGCATTTT
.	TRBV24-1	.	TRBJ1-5	CATSASGDSNQPQHF	TGTGCCACCAGTGCTTCGGGTGATAGCAATCAGCCCCAGCATTTT
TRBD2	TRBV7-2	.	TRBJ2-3	CASSLEVGRSTDTQYF	TGTGCCAGCAGCTTAGAAGTCGGGAGGTCTACAGATACGCAGTATTTT
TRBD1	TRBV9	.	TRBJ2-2	CASGSKGAGTGELFF	TGTGCCAGCGGGAGTAAGGGGGCCGGCACCGGGGAGCTGTTTTTT
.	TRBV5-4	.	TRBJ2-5	CASSASETAQETQYF	TGTGCCAGCAGCGCCTCAGAGACAGCTCAAGAGACCCAGTACTTC
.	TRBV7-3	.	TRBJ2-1	CASSKMGGQKSNEQFF	TGTGCCAGCAGCAAAATGGGGGGGCAGAAAAGCAATGAGCAGTTCTTC
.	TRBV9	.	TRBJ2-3	CASSSRSGDTQYF	TGTGCCAGCAGCTCCCGATCGGGGGATACGCAGTATTTT
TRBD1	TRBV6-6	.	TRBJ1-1	CASSDPGQGSEAFF	TGTGCCAGCAGTGACCCAGGACAGGGATCGGAAGCTTTCTTT
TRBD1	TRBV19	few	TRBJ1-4	CASSTRGLNEKLFF	TGTGCCAGTAGCACCAGGGGGCTTAATGAAAAACTGTTTTTT
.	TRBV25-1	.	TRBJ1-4	CASSKRGGANEKLFF	TGTGCCAGCAGTAAGAGGGGGGGAGCTAATGAAAAACTGTTTTTT
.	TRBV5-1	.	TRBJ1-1	CASSSPGQFVEAFF	TGCGCCAGCAGCTCCCCTGGACAATTCGTAGAAGCTTTCTTT
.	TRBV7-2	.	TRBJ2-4	CASSLDLASQNIQYF	TGTGCCAGCAGCTTAGACCTCGCCTCACAGAACATTCAGTACTTC
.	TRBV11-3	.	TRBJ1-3	CASSFLGGGLISGNTIYF	TGTGCCAGCAGCTTCCTTGGGGGAGGCCTCATCTCTGGAAACACCATATATTTT
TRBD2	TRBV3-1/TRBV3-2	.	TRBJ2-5	CASSRTSGETQYF	TGTGCCAGCAGCAGGACTAGCGGCGAGACCCAGTACTTC
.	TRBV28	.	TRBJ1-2	CASSSFGGPSYGYTF	TGTGCCAGCAGCTCATTCGGCGGTCCGAGCTATGGCTACACCTTC
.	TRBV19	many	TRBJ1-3	CASIPLGASGNTIYF	TGTGCCAGTATCCCTTTGGGGGCATCTGGAAACACCATATATTTT
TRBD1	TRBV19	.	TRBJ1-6	CASSILGQGDNSPLHF	TGTGCCAGTAGTATTTTAGGACAGGGAGATAATTCACCCCTCCACTTT
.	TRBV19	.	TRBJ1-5	CASSGSLAEPQHF	TGTGCCAGTAGCGGAAGCCTCGCGGAGCCCCAGCATTTT
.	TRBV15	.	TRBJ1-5	CATSSRSGGTQPQHF	TGTGCCACCAGCAGCCGGTCGGGGGGCACCCAGCCCCAGCATTTT
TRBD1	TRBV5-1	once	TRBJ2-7	CASSLAQGAREQYF	TGCGCCAGCAGCTTGGCCCAGGGGGCGAGGGAGCAGTACTTC
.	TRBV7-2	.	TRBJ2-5	CASRSEVQETQYF	TGTGCCAGCAGAAGCGAAGTCCAAGAGACCCAGTACTTC
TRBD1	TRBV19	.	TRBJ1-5	CASSPRGQGSWISNQPQHF	TGTGCCAGTAGCCCCAGGGGACAGGGATCGTGGATAAGCAATCAGCCCCAGCATTTT
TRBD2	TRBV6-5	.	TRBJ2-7	CASSSPGTRSSGEQYF	TGTGCCAGCAGTTCCCCCGGGACTAGATCTTCTGGGGAGCAGTACTTC
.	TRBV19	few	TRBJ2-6	CASSISRGSAGANVLTF	TGTGCCAGTAGTATAAGTCGGGGATCGGCTGGGGCCAACGTCCTGACTTTC
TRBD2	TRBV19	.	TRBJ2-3	CASSISLAGSTDTQYF	TGTGCCAGTAGTATCTCCCTAGCGGGGAGCACAGATACGCAGTATTTT
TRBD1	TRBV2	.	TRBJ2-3	CASGRDRGQADTQYF	TGTGCCAGCGGCCGGGACAGGGGGCAGGCAGATACGCAGTATTTT